This T cell receptor (beta chain) was sequenced for a study of T-cell reconstitution after alpha-beta-depleted transplantation in children (dated by TCRdb to the mid-2010s). The study in broad terms: T-cell immune reconstitution after TCRalphabeta/CD19-depleted allogeneic hematopoietic cell transplantation in children was quantitatively tracked in the study by means of TCR repertoire profiling.

The paper's findings and limits, for the study overall: Over the following months the frequencies of hyperexpanded clones went down, and after one year T-cell counts and TCRbeta diversity were mostly credited to newly produced T cells. The high TCRbeta diversity at day 60 in some patients was ascribed to recipient T cells and intrathymic progenitors that had survived conditioning. About two months after transplant, the apparently early recovery of alphabetaT-cell counts reportedly depended on just several hundred clones that had expanded rapidly and came from non-depleted graft cells.

To note about this clonotype: Its antigen has not been determined. No base quality information exists; no much larger clone differs at one position.

The treatment or condition tag for this specimen amounts to: allogeneic hematopoietic cell transplantation with graft depleted of TCRalphabeta T cells and CD19 B cells. TCRalphabeta/CD19-depleted allogeneic hematopoietic cell grafts were given to the transplant recipients, all of whom were children. Preparation of the library involved PCR. TCRdb lists the instrument as Illumina HiSeq 2500. Molecular barcoding was employed in the preparation of TCR libraries, with unique molecular identifiers being used to normalize TCRbeta repertoire quantification. TCRdb passed the public sequencing reads through fastp at Q25 and MiXCR, retaining productive beta sequences. Every CDR3 protein is listed once, alongside the most common genes and DNA of its rows. Here the sample has 200,000 to 250,000 distinct CDR3 sequences; over 20% occur a single time. Over 2.5% of the sample belongs to the ten largest clones. The TCR was taken from a girl aged 2-10 years with Fanconi anemia, due to receive a stem cell transplant. The sequencing here drew on PBMCs, taken before TCRalphabeta/CD19-depleted stem cell transplant.

The CDR3 region has the sequence CSARDRGWTEAFF. The DNA is TGCAGTGCTAGGGACAGGGGGTGGACTGAAGCTTTCTTT. Rearrangement joined TRBV20-1 to TRBJ1-1; TRBD1 matches 10 bases in the middle. The junction shows trimming of 3 bases on V and 5 bases on J, and the gene matches do not reach 3 bases of it. The CDR3 numbers 13 residues from cysteine through phenylalanine. The only DNA kept is the CDR3, 39 bases in frame from the first base. Via the germline V gene (reference sequence), CDR1 is DFQATT and CDR2 SNEGSKA.